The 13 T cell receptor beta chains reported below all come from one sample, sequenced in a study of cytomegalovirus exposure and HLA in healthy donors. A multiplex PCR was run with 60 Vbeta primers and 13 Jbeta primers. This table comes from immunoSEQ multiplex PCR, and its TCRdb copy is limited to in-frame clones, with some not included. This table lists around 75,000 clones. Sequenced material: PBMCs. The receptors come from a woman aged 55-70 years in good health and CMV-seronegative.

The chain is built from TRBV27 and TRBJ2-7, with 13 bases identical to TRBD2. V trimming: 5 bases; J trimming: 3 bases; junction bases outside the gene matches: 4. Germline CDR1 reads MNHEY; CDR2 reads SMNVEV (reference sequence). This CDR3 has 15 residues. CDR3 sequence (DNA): TGTGCCAGCAGTACCGGACTAGCGGGAGTCTACGAGCAGTACTTC. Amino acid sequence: CASSTGLAGVYEQYF.

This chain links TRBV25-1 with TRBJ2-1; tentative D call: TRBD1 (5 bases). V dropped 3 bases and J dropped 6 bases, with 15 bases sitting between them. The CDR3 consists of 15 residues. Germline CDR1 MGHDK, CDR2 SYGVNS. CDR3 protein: CASSEGQGYVNEQFF. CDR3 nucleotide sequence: TGTGCCAGCAGTGAGGGTCAGGGTTACGTCAATGAGCAGTTCTTC.

Here the CDR3 DNA reads TGTGCCAGCAGCGCCACAGGGGACCGCTCTGGAAACACCATATATTTT. Amino acids: CASSATGDRSGNTIYF. This chain connects TRBV21-1 to TRBJ1-3; TRBD1 is the table's D call and was not checked against the DNA. TRBV21-1 is a documented pseudogene. The CDR3 is 16 residues long.

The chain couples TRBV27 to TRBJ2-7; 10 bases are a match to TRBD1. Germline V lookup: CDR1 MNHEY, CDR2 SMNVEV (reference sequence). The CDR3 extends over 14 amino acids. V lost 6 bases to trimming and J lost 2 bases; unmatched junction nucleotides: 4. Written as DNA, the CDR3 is TGTGCCAGCAGGTTTGGGACAGGGGCCTACGAGCAGTACTTC. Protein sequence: CASRFGTGAYEQYF.

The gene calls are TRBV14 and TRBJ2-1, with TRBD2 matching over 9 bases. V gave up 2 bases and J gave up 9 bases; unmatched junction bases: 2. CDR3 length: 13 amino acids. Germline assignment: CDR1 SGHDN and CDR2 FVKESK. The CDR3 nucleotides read TGTGCCAGCAGCCAACAACTAGCGGGTGAGCAGTTCTTC. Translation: CASSQQLAGEQFF.

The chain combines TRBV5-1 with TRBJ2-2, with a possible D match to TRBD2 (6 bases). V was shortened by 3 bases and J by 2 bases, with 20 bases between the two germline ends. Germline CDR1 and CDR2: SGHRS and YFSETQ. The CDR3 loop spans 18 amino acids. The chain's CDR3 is CASSWISLGSGNTGELFF. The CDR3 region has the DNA TGCGCCAGCAGCTGGATCTCTCTCGGTAGCGGTAACACCGGGGAGCTGTTTTTT.

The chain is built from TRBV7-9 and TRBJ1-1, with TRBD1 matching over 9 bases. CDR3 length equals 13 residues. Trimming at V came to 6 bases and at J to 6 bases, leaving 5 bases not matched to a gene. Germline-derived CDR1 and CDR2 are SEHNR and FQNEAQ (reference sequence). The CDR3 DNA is TGTGCCAGCAGTAAACAGGGGGCGTCTGAAGCTTTCTTT. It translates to CASSKQGASEAFF.

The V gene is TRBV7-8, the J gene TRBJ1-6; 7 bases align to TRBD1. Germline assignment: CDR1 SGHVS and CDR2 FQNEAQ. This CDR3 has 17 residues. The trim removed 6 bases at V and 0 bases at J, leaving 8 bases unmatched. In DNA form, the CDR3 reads TGTGCCAGCAGTCGGGACAGCCTGAGCTCCTATAATTCACCCCTCCACTTT. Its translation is CASSRDSLSSYNSPLHF.

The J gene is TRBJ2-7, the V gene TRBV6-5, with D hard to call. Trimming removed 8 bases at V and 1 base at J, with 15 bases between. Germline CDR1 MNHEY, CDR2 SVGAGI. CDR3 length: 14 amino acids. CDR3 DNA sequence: TGTGCCAGCGCCACTGGGTGGGCATCCTACGAGCAGTACTTC. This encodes CASATGWASYEQYF.

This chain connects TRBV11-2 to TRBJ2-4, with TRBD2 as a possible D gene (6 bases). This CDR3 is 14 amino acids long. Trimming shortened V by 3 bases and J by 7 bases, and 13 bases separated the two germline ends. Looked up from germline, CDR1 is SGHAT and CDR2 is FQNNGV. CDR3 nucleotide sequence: TGTGCCAGCAGCTTGGGGGGATTCGGGAACATTCAGTACTTC. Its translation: CASSLGGFGNIQYF.

In DNA, the CDR3 is TGTGCCAGCAGTCCCGACAGGGGGTCCCTAACCTACGAGCAGTACTTC. It encodes CASSPDRGSLTYEQYF. This rearrangement joins TRBV2 to TRBJ2-7; TRBD1 matches 9 bases. The trim removed 5 bases at V and 2 bases at J, leaving 10 bases unmatched. The germline V gene has CDR1 SNHLY and CDR2 FYNNEI. The CDR3 length is 16 residues.

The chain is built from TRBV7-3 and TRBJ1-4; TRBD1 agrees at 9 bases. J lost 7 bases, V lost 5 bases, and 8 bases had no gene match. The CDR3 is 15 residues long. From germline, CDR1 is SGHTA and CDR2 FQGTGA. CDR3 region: CASSETGGAREKLFF. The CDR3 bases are TGTGCCAGCAGCGAAACAGGGGGCGCACGTGAAAAACTGTTTTTT. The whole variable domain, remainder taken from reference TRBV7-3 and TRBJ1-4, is GAGVSQTPSNKVTEKGKYVELRCDPISGHTALYWYRQSLGQGPEFLIYFQGTGAADDSGLPNDRFFAVRPEGSVSTLKIQRTERGDSAVYLCASSETGGAREKLFFGSGTQLSVL.

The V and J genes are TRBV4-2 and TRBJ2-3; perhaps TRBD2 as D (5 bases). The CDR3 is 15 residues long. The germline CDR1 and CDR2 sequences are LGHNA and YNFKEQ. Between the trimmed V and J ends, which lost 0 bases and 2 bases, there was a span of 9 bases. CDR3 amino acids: CASSQELAHTDTQYF. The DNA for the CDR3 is TGTGCCAGCAGCCAAGAATTAGCGCACACAGATACGCAGTATTTT.